A single sample gave rise to the 16 T cell receptor beta chains below, sequenced in a study of T-cell memory formation after mild COVID-19. TCRdb passed the 5' RACE reads through MiXCR, listing each CDR3 protein once. The sample lists 500,000 to 650,000 distinct CDR3 sequences, less than 25% occurring once. Sequences were obtained from PBMCs or a T cell subset sorted from them (not recorded which). Receptors originate from an adult woman who had mild COVID-19 (a few samples of this study predate the infection). Cell type and time point are not known.

This clonotype occurred a few times. The chain couples TRBV12-3 or TRBV12-4 to TRBJ1-3; tentatively, D is TRBD1 (6 bases). This CDR3 is 14 amino acids long. V lost 6 bases and J lost 3, with 12 bases in between. CDR3 residues: CASRETGGGNTIYF. The CDR3 DNA reads as TGTGCCAGCAGAGAGACAGGCGGTGGAAACACCATATATTTT.

This clonotype has just a few counts. The rearrangement joins TRBV3-1 to TRBJ2-2, with TRBD1 matching over 7 bases. The germline V gene has CDR1 LGHDT and CDR2 YNNKEL (reference sequence). CDR3 size: 16 residues. The junction had 9 bases not matched to a gene; V was cut back by 1 base and J by 7 bases. The DNA of the CDR3 is TGTGCCAGCAGCCAAGCCGTGACAGGGATTGGCGGGGAGCTGTTTTTT. Translated: CASSQAVTGIGGELFF. Looking up the rest from reference TRBV3-1 and TRBJ2-2 gives the full variable domain: DTAVSQTPKYLVTQMGNDKSIKCEQNLGHDTMYWYKQDSKKFLKIMFSYNNKELIINETVPNRFSPKSPDKAHLNLHINSLELGDSAVYFCASSQAVTGIGGELFFGEGSRLTVL.

This clonotype was counted between two and nine times. The rearrangement links TRBV25-1 to TRBJ2-2; 11 bases align to TRBD2. Germline CDR1 reads MGHDK; CDR2 reads SYGVNS. CDR3 length equals 17 residues. The V gene end was trimmed by 4 bases and the J gene end by 6 bases; junction bases not matched to a gene: 10. For the CDR3, the DNA is TGTGCCAGCAGTGCCTTCAGGCTAGCGGGAGGTTCCGGGGAGCTGTTTTTT. Its translation: CASSAFRLAGGSGELFF.

The chain links TRBV30 to TRBJ1-1; D is unresolved. Trimming left V 1 base short and J 8 bases short, with 11 bases between. The CDR3 totals 12 residues. Germline V lookup: CDR1 GTSNPN, CDR2 SVGIG (reference sequence). CDR3 DNA: TGTGCCTGGAGTGGGCTCAGGAGGGAAGCTTTCTTT. It is translated as CAWSGLRREAFF.

This clonotype has a count of ten or more. The chain couples TRBV6-1 to TRBJ1-3, with a tentative D call TRBD1 (5 bases). The V gene's germline CDR1 is MNHNS and CDR2 SASEGT. There are 17 residues in the CDR3. V shed 5 bases and J shed 2 bases, with 19 bases lying between them. The CDR3: CASSTRRGTAPGNTIYF. In DNA, the CDR3 is TGTGCCAGCAGTACCCGGCGGGGGACCGCCCCTGGAAACACCATATATTTT.

The V call is TRBV6-2 or TRBV6-3, the J call TRBJ2-5; D tentatively fits TRBD1 or TRBD2 (5 bases each). Trimming shortened V by 5 bases and J by 4 bases, and 26 bases separated the two germline ends. The germline V gene has CDR1 MNHEY and CDR2 SVGEGT. This CDR3 has 18 amino acids. The CDR3 loop reads CASSEGSRGPPGVETQYF. DNA of the CDR3: TGTGCCAGCAGTGAAGGATCCCGGGGCCCCCCCGGAGTAGAGACCCAGTACTTC.

In its sample, this clonotype was seen a few times. This chain connects TRBV5-6 to TRBJ1-2; D is undetermined. CDR3 length: 15 residues. Germline values: CDR1 SGHDT, CDR2 YYEEEE. Trimming removed 4 bases from V and 0 bases from J, with 13 bases in between. The CDR3 is CASSPPGVANYGYTF. CDR3 nucleotide sequence: TGTGCCAGCAGCCCACCCGGGGTGGCTAACTATGGCTACACCTTC.

The gene calls are TRBV4-1 and TRBJ1-1; 7 bases map to TRBD1. CDR3 size: 13 residues. V shed 1 base and J 9 bases; nucleotides not matched to a gene: 5. Germline CDR1 reads MGHRA; CDR2 reads YSYEKL. CDR3 coding DNA: TGCGCCAGCAGCCAAGGGCCGGGACAGCAAGCTTTCTTT. Translated, it gives CASSQGPGQQAFF.

The chain combines TRBV6-1 with TRBJ2-1, with 14 bases that match TRBD2. Germline assignment: CDR1 MNHNS and CDR2 SASEGT. Germline trimming cut 8 bases from V and 8 bases from J; bases unmatched to any gene: 5. This CDR3 has 14 residues. CDR3 amino acids: CASHRTSGRYEQFF. CDR3 sequence (DNA): TGTGCCAGCCATCGGACTAGCGGGAGGTATGAGCAGTTCTTC.

The rearrangement links TRBV21-1 to TRBJ1-3; the tabulated D call, TRBD1, remains unverified against the DNA. TRBV21-1 is flagged as a pseudogene. This CDR3 is built from 15 residues. In nucleotides, the CDR3 is TGTGCCAGCAGCAAAAGCAGGGTCTCTGGAAACACCATATATTTT. Amino acid sequence: CASSKSRVSGNTIYF.

V usage is TRBV5-1 and J usage is TRBJ2-3, with TRBD1 matching 8 bases. CDR3 length equals 16 residues. The germline gives CDR1 SGHRS, CDR2 YFSETQ. Trimming cost V 4 bases and J 2 bases; bases outside gene matches: 9. CDR3 coding DNA: TGCGCCAGCAGCCCCGGACAGGGTGGTACCACAGATACGCAGTATTTT. It translates to CASSPGQGGTTDTQYF.

This clonotype came up a few times. The chain couples TRBV23-1 to TRBJ1-2; TRBD1 is a possible D gene (5 bases). TRBV23-1 is labeled an ORF, and its function is uncertain. Trimming took 6 bases from V and 2 from J, leaving 10 bases between them. The CDR3 spans 13 residues. The CDR3 region is CASSPWGNYGYTF. The CDR3 DNA is TGCGCCAGCAGCCCCTGGGGCAACTATGGCTACACCTTC.

This chain uses TRBV5-1 with TRBJ2-7; TRBD1 matches 9 bases. V was clipped by 4 bases and J by 5 bases; unmatched bases: 10. The CDR3 length is 15 residues. Looked up from germline, CDR1 is SGHRS and CDR2 is YFSETQ. CDR3 amino acids: CASSRLGDRVNEQYF. The CDR3 region has the DNA TGCGCCAGCAGCCGACTCGGGGACAGGGTGAACGAGCAGTACTTC.

This clonotype was detected only once. V and J are TRBV10-3 and TRBJ2-5; 8 bases line up with TRBD2. V trimming: 4 bases; J trimming: 3 bases; junction bases outside the gene matches: 7. The CDR3 runs 15 residues. The germline V gene encodes CDR1 ENHRY and CDR2 SYGVKD. CDR3 bases: TGTGCCATCAGTGGTTCAGCGGGAGCTGAAGAGACCCAGTACTTC. Amino acid sequence: CAISGSAGAEETQYF.

This clonotype was detected a few times. V gene TRBV12-3 or TRBV12-4 combines with J gene TRBJ2-5, with 10 bases fitting TRBD2. Trimming took 5 bases from V and 0 from J; bases not matched to a gene: 6. CDR3 size: 16 residues. CDR3 in DNA: TGTGCCAGCAGTCCCTCGGGACTAGCGCACCAAGAGACCCAGTACTTC. This codes for CASSPSGLAHQETQYF.

J is TRBJ2-1 and V is TRBV29-1; 12 nucleotides line up with TRBD2. The CDR3 totals 13 residues. The J segment lost 7 bases and the V segment lost 8 bases, leaving 6 bases of the junction unmatched. CDR1 SQVTM and CDR2 ANQGSEA come from the germline V gene. The CDR3 loop reads CSPRLAGVNEQFF. CDR3 nucleotide sequence: TGCAGCCCAAGACTAGCGGGGGTGAATGAGCAGTTCTTC.